This is a list of T cell receptor beta chains from one sample in a study of beta chain features in type 1 diabetes. Clones were read by immunoSEQ multiplex PCR, and TCRdb kept only the in-frame ones, dropping some. The sample lists hundreds of thousands of clones, roughly a sixth occurring once. Material for sequencing was naive CD4+ T cells from blood. These receptors originate from a man younger than 35 in good health. The CDR3 runs from the conserved cysteine through the conserved F or W. A D gene is named only where the DNA matches it firmly. Clone size, where shown, is once, few, many, or a class for clones that have expanded.

>TRBJ1-5|TRBV7-6|-|14|few
CASSSGTNDQPQHF
TGTGCCAGCAGCTCCGGGACAAATGATCAGCCCCAGCATTTT
>TRBJ2-2|TRBV2|-|14|few
CASGYRGGTGELFF
TGTGCCAGCGGCTACAGGGGGGGCACCGGGGAGCTGTTTTTT
>TRBJ1-2|TRBV18|-|14|-
CASSPKDRAYGYTF
TGTGCCAGCTCACCAAAGGACAGAGCTTATGGCTACACCTTC
>TRBJ1-2|TRBV28|TRBD1|13|-
CASSSGTDYGYTF
TGTGCCAGCAGTTCGGGGACAGACTATGGCTACACCTTC
>TRBJ1-2|TRBV19|-|14|-
CASSPDRGSYGYTF
TGTGCCAGTAGTCCCGACAGAGGTAGCTATGGCTACACCTTC
>TRBJ1-1|TRBV2|-|13|few
CASTRQGNTEAFF
TGTGCCAGCACGCGGCAGGGGAACACTGAAGCTTTCTTT
>TRBJ2-7|TRBV29-1|-|14|-
CSVLLGLLNSEQYF
TGCAGCGTCCTCCTCGGACTTCTAAATAGCGAGCAGTACTTC
>TRBJ2-3|TRBV28|-|13|-
CASSLQGPDTQYF
TGTGCCAGCAGTTTACAGGGCCCAGATACGCAGTATTTT
>TRBJ2-7|TRBV30|TRBD1|14|few
CAWRRGQGLYEQYF
TGTGCCTGGAGAAGGGGACAGGGATTATACGAGCAGTACTTC
>TRBJ2-2|TRBV18|-|12|-
CASSPGSGELFF
TGTGCCAGCTCACCAGGGTCCGGGGAGCTGTTTTTT
>TRBJ1-1|TRBV7-2|-|15|-
CASSLPPGPTAEAFF
TGTGCCAGCAGCTTACCTCCTGGACCAACTGCTGAAGCTTTCTTT
>TRBJ2-7|TRBV19|-|13|few
CASSIGGVYEQYF
TGTGCCAGTAGTATCGGCGGAGTTTACGAGCAGTACTTC
>TRBJ2-6|TRBV4-3|-|16|few
CASSQESSRGANVLTF
TGCGCCAGCAGCCAAGAATCGTCCCGTGGGGCCAACGTCCTGACTTTC
>TRBJ2-3|TRBV7-2|TRBD2|18|-
CASSLWGSGRNPTDTQYF
TGTGCCAGCAGCTTGTGGGGTAGCGGGAGGAACCCCACAGATACGCAGTATTTT
>TRBJ2-1|TRBV10-3|-|17|-
CAISGLWTDLSLEKQFF
TGTGCCATCAGTGGTCTCTGGACAGATCTTTCGTTAGAAAAGCAGTTCTTC
>TRBJ1-2|TRBV20-1|TRBD1|11|-
CRTGVNYGYTF
TGCAGGACAGGGGTTAACTATGGCTACACCTTC
>TRBJ2-3|TRBV11-3|TRBD2|16|-
CASSPTSGTSTDTQYF
TGTGCCAGCAGCCCGACTAGCGGGACATCCACAGATACGCAGTATTTT
>TRBJ2-3|TRBV7-2|-|12|-
CASSLYGYTQYF
TGTGCCAGCAGCTTATATGGTTATACGCAGTATTTT
>TRBJ2-3|TRBV7-2|TRBD1|15|few
CASSITGGSTDTQYF
TGTGCCAGCAGCATAACAGGGGGCAGCACAGATACGCAGTATTTT
>TRBJ1-5|TRBV18|-|15|few
CASSSTFQGNQPQHF
TGTGCCAGCTCATCTACCTTTCAGGGAAATCAGCCCCAGCATTTT
>TRBJ2-7|TRBV27|TRBD2|15|-
CASSSWTSGSYEQYF
TGTGCCAGCAGCTCATGGACTAGCGGCTCCTACGAGCAGTACTTC
>TRBJ1-2|TRBV2|-|13|few
CASSVVQKYGYTF
TGTGCCAGCAGTGTGGTGCAGAAGTATGGCTACACCTTC
>TRBJ1-1|TRBV2|-|11|few
CASSEVSRAFF
TGTGCCAGCAGTGAAGTATCGAGAGCTTTCTTT
>TRBJ1-4|TRBV18|-|17|-
CASSPSILEGSNEKLFF
TGTGCCAGCTCACCCTCTATCTTGGAGGGATCTAATGAAAAACTGTTTTTT
>TRBJ1-1|TRBV13|TRBD1|15|few
CASSDRQGGDTEAFF
TGTGCCAGCAGCGATCGACAGGGAGGGGACACTGAAGCTTTCTTT
>TRBJ2-7|TRBV18|-|12|few
CASSPIIDEQYF
TGTGCCAGCTCACCAATTATCGACGAGCAGTACTTC
>TRBJ2-7|TRBV6-5|-|11|-
CASRNFYEQYF
TGTGCCAGCAGGAATTTTTACGAGCAGTACTTC
>TRBJ2-4|TRBV10-3|-|15|few
CAISGADRAKNIQYF
TGTGCCATCAGTGGGGCAGATCGGGCCAAAAACATTCAGTACTTC
>TRBJ2-1|TRBV4-1|TRBD2|18|few
CASSQDITSGPSYNEQFF
TGCGCCAGCAGCCAAGATATTACTAGCGGACCTTCCTACAATGAGCAGTTCTTC
>TRBJ2-4|TRBV5-6|-|17|few
CASSLRDRTLAKNIQYF
TGTGCCAGCAGCTTGAGAGACAGAACTCTAGCCAAAAACATTCAGTACTTC
>TRBJ2-7|TRBV7-9|-|11|few
CASSYRDEQYF
TGTGCCAGCAGCTACCGGGACGAGCAGTACTTC
>TRBJ1-1|TRBV11-2|-|13|-
CASSLGENTEAFF
TGTGCCAGCAGCTTAGGAGAGAACACTGAAGCTTTCTTT
>TRBJ2-2|TRBV18|-|13|-
CASSDNRAGELFF
TGTGCCAGCTCAGACAACAGGGCCGGGGAGCTGTTTTTT
>TRBJ1-4|TRBV9|-|16|-
CASSFTKGATNEKLFF
TGTGCCAGCAGCTTCACGAAGGGTGCAACTAATGAAAAACTGTTTTTT
>TRBJ1-5|TRBV28|TRBD1|18|-
CASSHAPGTGVAWQPQHF
TGTGCCAGCAGCCATGCTCCCGGGACAGGGGTAGCATGGCAGCCCCAGCATTTT
>TRBJ2-7|TRBV27|-|15|-
CASSPTRTEMGEQYF
TGTGCCAGCAGTCCCACACGGACAGAGATGGGGGAGCAGTACTTC
>TRBJ2-1|TRBV12-5|TRBD2|16|-
CASGYSPGLGLDEQFF
TGTGCTAGTGGTTACTCTCCCGGACTAGGGTTGGATGAGCAGTTCTTC
>TRBJ1-1|TRBV5-1|-|14|few
CASSLTAGATEAFF
TGCGCCAGCAGCCTAACCGCGGGAGCAACTGAAGCTTTCTTT
>TRBJ1-1|TRBV10-3|-|16|-
CAINSGAGKMNTEAFF
TGTGCCATCAACTCCGGTGCGGGAAAAATGAACACTGAAGCTTTCTTT
>TRBJ2-7|TRBV7-2|TRBD1|14|-
CASSLGTGLYEQYF
TGTGCCAGCAGCTTAGGGACAGGACTCTACGAGCAGTACTTC
>TRBJ2-7|TRBV7-2|TRBD1|13|few
CASSDRGSYEQYF
TGTGCCAGCAGCGACAGGGGGTCCTACGAGCAGTACTTC
>TRBJ1-3|TRBV15|-|18|few
CATSRDKGGDFSGNTIYF
TGTGCCACCAGCAGAGATAAAGGGGGGGACTTCTCTGGAAACACCATATATTTT
>TRBJ1-1|TRBV29-1|TRBD1|14|-
CSALTGGVSTEAFF
TGCAGCGCTCTTACAGGGGGGGTGAGCACTGAAGCTTTCTTT
>TRBJ2-1|TRBV11-3|TRBD1|15|few
CASSYRRTGGNEQFF
TGTGCCAGCAGCTATCGCCGGACAGGGGGTAATGAGCAGTTCTTC
>TRBJ2-4|TRBV5-1|TRBD2|16|-
CASSLAGVAGDNIQYF
TGCGCCAGCAGCTTGGCCGGGGTAGCGGGAGACAACATTCAGTACTTC
>TRBJ1-1|TRBV9|-|15|-
CASSVGLDGGFEAFF
TGTGCCAGCAGCGTTGGTTTGGACGGAGGGTTTGAAGCTTTCTTT
>TRBJ1-5|TRBV4-2|-|15|few
CASSQERTGNQPQHF
TGTGCCAGCAGCCAAGAAAGAACAGGCAATCAGCCCCAGCATTTT
>TRBJ1-6|TRBV5-1|TRBD1|14|few
CASSTTGGRSPLHF
TGCGCCAGCAGCACCACAGGGGGCAGATCACCCCTCCACTTT
>TRBJ1-1|TRBV12-5|TRBD1|17|few
CASGLVLTGSLNTEAFF
TGTGCTAGTGGTTTGGTACTGACAGGGAGTTTGAACACTGAAGCTTTCTTT
>TRBJ1-5|TRBV18|-|19|-
CASSVIGTNRQVGNQPQHF
TGTGCCAGCTCAGTTATCGGCACAAACCGACAGGTAGGCAATCAGCCCCAGCATTTT
>TRBJ2-3|TRBV28|-|16|-
CASSDNDWTSTDTQYF
TGTGCCAGCAGTGACAATGATTGGACATCCACAGATACGCAGTATTTT
>TRBJ1-4|TRBV18|TRBD1|18|few
CASSPRGLGEGAYEKLFF
TGTGCCAGCTCACCACGAGGCCTCGGGGAGGGGGCGTATGAAAAACTGTTTTTT
>TRBJ2-7|TRBV23-1|TRBD1|15|few
CASRSRDRGWNEQYF
TGCGCCAGCAGGTCCCGGGACAGGGGTTGGAACGAGCAGTACTTC
>TRBJ1-2|TRBV29-1|TRBD1|14|few
CSVDPVNRGGGYTF
TGCAGCGTTGATCCGGTTAACAGGGGGGGAGGCTACACCTTC
>TRBJ1-2|TRBV10-3|-|20|-
CAISEINRERLGGVNYGYTF
TGTGCCATCAGTGAGATCAACAGGGAGAGATTGGGGGGAGTTAACTATGGCTACACCTTC